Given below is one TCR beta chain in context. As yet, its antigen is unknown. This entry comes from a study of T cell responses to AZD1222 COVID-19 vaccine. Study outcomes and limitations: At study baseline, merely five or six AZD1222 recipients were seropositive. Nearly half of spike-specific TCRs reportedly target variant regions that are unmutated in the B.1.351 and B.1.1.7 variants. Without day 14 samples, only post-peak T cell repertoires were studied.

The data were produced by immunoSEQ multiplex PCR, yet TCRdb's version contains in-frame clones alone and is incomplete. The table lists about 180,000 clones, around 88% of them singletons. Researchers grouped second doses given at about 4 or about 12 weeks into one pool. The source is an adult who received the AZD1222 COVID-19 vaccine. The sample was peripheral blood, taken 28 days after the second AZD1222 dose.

CDR3 sequence reads: CASSLTGVPNTEAFF. DNA of the CDR3: TGCGCCAGCAGCTTGACAGGGGTACCGAACACTGAAGCTTTCTTT. The chain links TRBV5-1 to TRBJ1-1; 7 bases align to TRBD1. J gave up 1 base and V 1 base, and 4 bases lay outside the gene matches. The length of the CDR3 is 15 residues. Germline CDR1 is SGHRS and CDR2 is YFSETQ.